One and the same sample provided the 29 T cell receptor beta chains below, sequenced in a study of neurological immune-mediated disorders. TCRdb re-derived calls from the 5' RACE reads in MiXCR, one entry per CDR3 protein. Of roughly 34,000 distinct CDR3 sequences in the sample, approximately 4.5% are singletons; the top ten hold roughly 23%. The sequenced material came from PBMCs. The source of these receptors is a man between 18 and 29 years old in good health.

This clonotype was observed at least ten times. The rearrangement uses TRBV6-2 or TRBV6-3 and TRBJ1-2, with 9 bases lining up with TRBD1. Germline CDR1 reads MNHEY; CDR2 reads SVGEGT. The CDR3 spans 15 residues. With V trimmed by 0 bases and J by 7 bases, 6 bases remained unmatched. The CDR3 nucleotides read TGTGCCAGCAGTTACTCCGGGACAGGGAGTCGTGGCTACACCTTC. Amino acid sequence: CASSYSGTGSRGYTF.

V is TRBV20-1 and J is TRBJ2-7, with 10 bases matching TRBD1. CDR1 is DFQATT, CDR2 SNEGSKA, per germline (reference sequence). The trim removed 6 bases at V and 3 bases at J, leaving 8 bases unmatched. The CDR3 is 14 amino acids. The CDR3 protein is CSADARDRGYEQYF. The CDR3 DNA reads TGCAGTGCCGACGCCCGGGACAGGGGCTACGAGCAGTACTTC.

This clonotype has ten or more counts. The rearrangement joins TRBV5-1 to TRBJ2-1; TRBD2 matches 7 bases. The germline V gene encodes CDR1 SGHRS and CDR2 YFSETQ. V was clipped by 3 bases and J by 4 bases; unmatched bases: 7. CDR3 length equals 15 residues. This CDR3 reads CASSSSSGEYNEQFF. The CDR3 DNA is TGCGCCAGCAGCTCCTCCAGCGGGGAATACAATGAGCAGTTCTTC.

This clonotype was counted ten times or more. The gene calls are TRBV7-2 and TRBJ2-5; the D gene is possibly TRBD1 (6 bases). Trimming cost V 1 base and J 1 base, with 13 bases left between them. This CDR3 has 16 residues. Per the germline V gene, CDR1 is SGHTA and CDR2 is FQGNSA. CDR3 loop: CASSLGWGPLQETQYF. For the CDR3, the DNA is TGTGCCAGCAGCTTAGGTTGGGGGCCACTCCAAGAGACCCAGTACTTC.

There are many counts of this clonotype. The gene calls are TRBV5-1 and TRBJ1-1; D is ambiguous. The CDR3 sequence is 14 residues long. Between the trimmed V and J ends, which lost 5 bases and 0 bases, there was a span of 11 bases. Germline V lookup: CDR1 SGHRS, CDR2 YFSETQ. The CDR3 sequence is CASSYQDLNTEAFF. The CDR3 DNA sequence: TGCGCCAGCAGTTATCAGGATTTGAACACTGAAGCTTTCTTT.

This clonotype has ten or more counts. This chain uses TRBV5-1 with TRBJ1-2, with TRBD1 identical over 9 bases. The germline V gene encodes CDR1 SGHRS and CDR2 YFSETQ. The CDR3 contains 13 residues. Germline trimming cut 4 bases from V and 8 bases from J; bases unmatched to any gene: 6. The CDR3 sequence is CASSHGTGRGYTF. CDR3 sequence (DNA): TGCGCCAGCAGCCACGGGACAGGGCGAGGCTACACCTTC.

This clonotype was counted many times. The CDR3 is CASSQTGHQNEQYF. For the CDR3, the DNA is TGTGCCAGCAGCCAAACGGGACACCAGAACGAGCAGTACTTC. The chain links TRBV3-1 to TRBJ2-7, with D possibly matching TRBD1 (6 bases). Germline V CDR1 and CDR2: LGHDT, YNNKEL (reference sequence). The V gene lost 2 bases and the J gene lost 5 bases, with 13 bases spanning the gap. The CDR3 is 14 residues long.

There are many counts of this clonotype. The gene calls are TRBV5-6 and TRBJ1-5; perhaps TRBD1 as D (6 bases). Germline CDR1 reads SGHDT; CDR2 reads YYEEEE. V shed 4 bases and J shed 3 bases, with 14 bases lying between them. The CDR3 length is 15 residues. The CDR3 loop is CASSLTGSLNQPQHF. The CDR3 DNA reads TGTGCCAGCAGCCTGACAGGAAGCCTCAATCAGCCCCAGCATTTT. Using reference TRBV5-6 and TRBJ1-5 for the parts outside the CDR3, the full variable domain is DAGVTQSPTHLIKTRGQQVTLRCSPKSGHDTVSWYQQALGQGPQFIFQYYEEEERQRGNFPDRFSGHQFPNYSSELNVNALLLGDSALYLCASSLTGSLNQPQHFGDGTRLSIL.

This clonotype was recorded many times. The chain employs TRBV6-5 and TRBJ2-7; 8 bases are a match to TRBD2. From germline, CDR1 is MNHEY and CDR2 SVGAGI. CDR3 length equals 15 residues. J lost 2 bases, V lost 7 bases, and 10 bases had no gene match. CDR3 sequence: CASKIAGSHTYEQYF. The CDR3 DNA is TGTGCCAGCAAAATAGCGGGGTCTCATACCTACGAGCAGTACTTC.

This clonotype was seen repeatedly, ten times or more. The CDR3 DNA is TGTGCCAGCAGTTACAAGGGGGGGGTCGGCTACGAGCAGTACTTC. The encoded protein is CASSYKGGVGYEQYF. The chain uses TRBV6-5 and TRBJ2-7; a weak D match, TRBD2 (7 bases). Germline V gene sequence: CDR1 MNHEY, CDR2 SVGAGI. This CDR3 spans 15 amino acids. Trimming took 2 bases from V and 3 from J, leaving 14 bases between them.

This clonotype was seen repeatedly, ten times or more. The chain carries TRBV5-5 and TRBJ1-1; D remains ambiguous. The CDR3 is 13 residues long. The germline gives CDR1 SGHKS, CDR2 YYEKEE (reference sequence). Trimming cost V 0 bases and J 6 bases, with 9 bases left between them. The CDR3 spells CASSLDLPPEAFF. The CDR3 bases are TGTGCCAGCAGCTTGGACTTGCCGCCTGAAGCTTTCTTT. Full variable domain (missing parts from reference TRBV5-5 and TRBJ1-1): DAGVTQSPTHLIKTRGQQVTLRCSPISGHKSVSWYQQVLGQGPQFIFQYYEKEERGRGNFPDRFSARQFPNYSSELNVNALLLGDSALYLCASSLDLPPEAFFGQGTRLTVV.

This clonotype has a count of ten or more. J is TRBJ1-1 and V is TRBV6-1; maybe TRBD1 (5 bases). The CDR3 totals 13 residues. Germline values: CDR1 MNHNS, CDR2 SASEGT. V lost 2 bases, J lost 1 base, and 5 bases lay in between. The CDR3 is CASSEQGNTEAFF. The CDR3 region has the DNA TGTGCCAGCAGTGAACAGGGGAACACTGAAGCTTTCTTT.

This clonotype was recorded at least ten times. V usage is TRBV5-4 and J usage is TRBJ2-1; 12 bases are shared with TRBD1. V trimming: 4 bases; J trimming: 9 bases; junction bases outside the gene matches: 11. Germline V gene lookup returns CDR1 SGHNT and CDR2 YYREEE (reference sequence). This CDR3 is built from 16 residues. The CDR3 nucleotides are TGTGCCAGCAGCCCCGACGCCGGGACAGGGGGCCGTGAGCAGTTCTTC. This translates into CASSPDAGTGGREQFF.

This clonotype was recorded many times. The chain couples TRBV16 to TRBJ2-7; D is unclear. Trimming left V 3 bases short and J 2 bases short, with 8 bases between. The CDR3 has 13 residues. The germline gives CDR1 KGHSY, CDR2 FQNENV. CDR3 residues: CASSQGQPYEQYF. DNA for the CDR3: TGTGCCAGCAGCCAGGGTCAGCCCTACGAGCAGTACTTC.

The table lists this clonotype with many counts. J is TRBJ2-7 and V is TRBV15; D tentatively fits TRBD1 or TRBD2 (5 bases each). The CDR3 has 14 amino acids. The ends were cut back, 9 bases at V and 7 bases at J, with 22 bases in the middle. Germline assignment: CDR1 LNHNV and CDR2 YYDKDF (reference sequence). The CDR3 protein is CATASGRSLEEQYF. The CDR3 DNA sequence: TGTGCCACTGCCTCGGGACGTTCCCTGGAAGAGCAGTACTTC.

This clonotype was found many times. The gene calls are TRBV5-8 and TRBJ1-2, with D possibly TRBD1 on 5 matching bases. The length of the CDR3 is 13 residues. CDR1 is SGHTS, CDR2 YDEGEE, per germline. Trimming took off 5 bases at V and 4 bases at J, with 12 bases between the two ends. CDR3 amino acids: CASRSRGTYGYTF. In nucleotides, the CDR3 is TGTGCCAGCAGGAGCCGGGGGACCTATGGCTACACCTTC.

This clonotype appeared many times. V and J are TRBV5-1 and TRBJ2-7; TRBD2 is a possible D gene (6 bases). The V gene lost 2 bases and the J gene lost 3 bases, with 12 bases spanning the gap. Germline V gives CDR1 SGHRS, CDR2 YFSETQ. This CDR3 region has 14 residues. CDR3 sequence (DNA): TGCGCCAGCAGCTTCTTCCCGGGAGTCTACGAGCAGTACTTC. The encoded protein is CASSFFPGVYEQYF.

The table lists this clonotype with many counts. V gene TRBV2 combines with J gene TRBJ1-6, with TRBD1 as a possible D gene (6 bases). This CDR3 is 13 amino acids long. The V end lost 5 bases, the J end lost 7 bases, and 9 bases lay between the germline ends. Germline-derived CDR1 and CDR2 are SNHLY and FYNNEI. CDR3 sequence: CASSQGNNSPLHF. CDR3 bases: TGTGCCAGCAGTCAGGGGAACAATTCACCCCTCCACTTT. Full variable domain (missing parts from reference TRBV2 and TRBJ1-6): EPEVTQTPSHQVTQMGQEVILRCVPISNHLYFYWYRQILGQKVEFLVSFYNNEISEKSEIFDDQFSVERPDGSNFTLKIRSTKLEDSAMYFCASSQGNNSPLHFGNGTRLTVT.

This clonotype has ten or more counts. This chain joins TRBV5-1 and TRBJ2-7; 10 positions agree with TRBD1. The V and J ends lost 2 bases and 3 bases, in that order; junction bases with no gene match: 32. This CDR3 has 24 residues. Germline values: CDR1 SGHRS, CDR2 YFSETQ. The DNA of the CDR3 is TGCGCCAGCAGCTTCCCTACCGGGACAGGGGAGGCAAGCGGGGGCGTCGGGAGGTTCTACGAGCAGTACTTC. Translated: CASSFPTGTGEASGGVGRFYEQYF.

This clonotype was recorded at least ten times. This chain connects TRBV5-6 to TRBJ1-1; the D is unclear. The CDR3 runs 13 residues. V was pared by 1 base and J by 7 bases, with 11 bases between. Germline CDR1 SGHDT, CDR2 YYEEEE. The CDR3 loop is CASSLQGSSEAFF. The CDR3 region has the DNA TGTGCCAGCAGCTTGCAAGGTTCAAGTGAAGCTTTCTTT.

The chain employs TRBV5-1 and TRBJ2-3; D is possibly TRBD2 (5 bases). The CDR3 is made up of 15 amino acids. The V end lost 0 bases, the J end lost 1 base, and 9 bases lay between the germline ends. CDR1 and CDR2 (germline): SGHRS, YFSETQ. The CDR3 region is CASSLAGSRTDTQYF. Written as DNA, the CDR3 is TGCGCCAGCAGCTTGGCGGGGAGCCGCACAGATACGCAGTATTTT.

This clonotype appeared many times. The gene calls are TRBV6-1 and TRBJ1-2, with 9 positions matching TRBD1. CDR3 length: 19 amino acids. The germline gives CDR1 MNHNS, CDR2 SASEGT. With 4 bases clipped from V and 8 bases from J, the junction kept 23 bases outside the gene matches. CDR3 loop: CASSGPGQGVGTGSKGYTF. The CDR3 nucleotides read TGTGCCAGCAGTGGACCCGGACAGGGAGTGGGGACAGGGAGTAAGGGCTACACCTTC.

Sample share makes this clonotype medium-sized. The CDR3 is CASSLGSYEQYF. CDR3 nucleotides: TGTGCCAGCAGCTTGGGATCCTACGAGCAGTACTTC. The V gene is TRBV7-9, the J gene TRBJ2-7; D remains ambiguous. Trimming took 3 bases from V and 1 from J, leaving 4 bases between them. This CDR3 region has 12 residues. Germline V gene lookup returns CDR1 SEHNR and CDR2 FQNEAQ (reference sequence).

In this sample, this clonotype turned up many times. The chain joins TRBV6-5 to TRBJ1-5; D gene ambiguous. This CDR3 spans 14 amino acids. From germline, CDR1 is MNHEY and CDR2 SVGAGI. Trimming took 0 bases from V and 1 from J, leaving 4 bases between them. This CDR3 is CASSYSFSNQPQHF. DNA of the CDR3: TGTGCCAGCAGTTACTCGTTCAGCAATCAGCCCCAGCATTTT.

The CDR3 DNA is TGTGCCAGCAGTTACTGGGCAGGGATCACAGATACGCAGTATTTT. As protein: CASSYWAGITDTQYF. The gene calls are TRBV6-5 and TRBJ2-3; the D gene is possibly TRBD1 (5 bases). The CDR3 runs 15 residues. V lost 1 base and J lost 2, with 10 bases in between. Germline-derived CDR1 and CDR2 are MNHEY and SVGAGI.

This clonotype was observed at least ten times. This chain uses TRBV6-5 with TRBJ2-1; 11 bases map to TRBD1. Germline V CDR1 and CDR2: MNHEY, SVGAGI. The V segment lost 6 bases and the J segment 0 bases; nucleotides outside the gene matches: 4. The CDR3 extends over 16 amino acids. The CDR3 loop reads CASRRTGGASYNEQFF. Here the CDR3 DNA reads TGTGCCAGCAGGCGGACAGGGGGCGCCTCCTACAATGAGCAGTTCTTC.

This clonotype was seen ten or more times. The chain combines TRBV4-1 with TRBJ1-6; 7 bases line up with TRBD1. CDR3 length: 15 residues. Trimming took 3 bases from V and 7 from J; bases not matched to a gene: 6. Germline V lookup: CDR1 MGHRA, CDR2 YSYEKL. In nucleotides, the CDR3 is TGCGCCAGCAGCCAGCAACAGGGGATCAATTCACCCCTCCACTTT. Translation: CASSQQQGINSPLHF.

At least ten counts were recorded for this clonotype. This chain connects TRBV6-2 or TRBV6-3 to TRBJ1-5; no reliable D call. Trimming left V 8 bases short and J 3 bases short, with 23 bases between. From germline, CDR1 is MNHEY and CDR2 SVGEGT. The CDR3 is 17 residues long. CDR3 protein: CASSQNRRPAVNQPQHF. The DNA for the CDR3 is TGTGCCAGCTCACAAAACCGTCGACCAGCCGTCAATCAGCCCCAGCATTTT.

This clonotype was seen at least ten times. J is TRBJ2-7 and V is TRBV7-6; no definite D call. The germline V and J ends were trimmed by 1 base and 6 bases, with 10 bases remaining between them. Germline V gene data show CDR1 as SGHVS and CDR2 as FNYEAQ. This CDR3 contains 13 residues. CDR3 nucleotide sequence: TGTGCCAGCAGCTTAGAGAACAGTGGCGAGCAGTACTTC. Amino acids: CASSLENSGEQYF.